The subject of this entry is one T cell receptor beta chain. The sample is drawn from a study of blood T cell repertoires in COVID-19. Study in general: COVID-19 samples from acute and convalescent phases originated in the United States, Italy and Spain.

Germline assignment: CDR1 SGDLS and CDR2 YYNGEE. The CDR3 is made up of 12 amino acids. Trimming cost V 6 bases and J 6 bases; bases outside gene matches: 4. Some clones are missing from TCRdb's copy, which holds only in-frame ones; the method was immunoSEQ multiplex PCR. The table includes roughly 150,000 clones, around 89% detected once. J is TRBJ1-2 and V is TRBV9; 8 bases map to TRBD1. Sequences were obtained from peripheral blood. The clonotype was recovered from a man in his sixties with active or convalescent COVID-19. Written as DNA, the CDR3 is TGTGCCAGCACCGAACAGGGGGATGGCTACACCTTC. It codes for CASTEQGDGYTF. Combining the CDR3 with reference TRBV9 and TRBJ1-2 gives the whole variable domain DSGVTQTPKHLITATGQRVTLRCSPRSGDLSVYWYQQSLDQGLQFLIQYYNGEERAKGNILERFSAQQFPDLHSELNLSSLELGDSALYFCASTEQGDGYTFGSGTRLTVV.